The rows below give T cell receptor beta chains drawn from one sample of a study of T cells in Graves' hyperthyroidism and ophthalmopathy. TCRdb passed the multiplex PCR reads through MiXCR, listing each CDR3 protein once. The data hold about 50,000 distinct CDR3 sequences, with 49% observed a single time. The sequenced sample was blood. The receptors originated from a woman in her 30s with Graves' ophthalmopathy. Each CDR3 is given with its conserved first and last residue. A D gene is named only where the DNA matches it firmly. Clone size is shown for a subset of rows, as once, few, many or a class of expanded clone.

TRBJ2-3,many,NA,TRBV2,CASSESSITDTQYF,TGTGCCAGCAGTGAGTCTAGCATCACAGATACGCAGTATTTT
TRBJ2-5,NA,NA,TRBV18,CASSPPGQETQYF,TGTGCCAGCTCACCACCGGGGCAAGAGACCCAGTACTTC
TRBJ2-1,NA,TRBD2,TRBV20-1,CSARDLKASGREFF,TGCAGTGCTAGAGATCTAAAAGCTAGCGGGAGAGAGTTCTTC
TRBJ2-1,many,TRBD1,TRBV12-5,CASGLGDRGHNEQFF,TGTGCTAGTGGTTTAGGGGACAGGGGACACAATGAGCAGTTCTTC
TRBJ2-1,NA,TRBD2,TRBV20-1,CSATFLAGVVNEQFF,TGCAGTGCTACCTTCCTAGCGGGAGTGGTTAATGAGCAGTTCTTC
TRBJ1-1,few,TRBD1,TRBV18,CASSPTGGGPEAFF,TGTGCCAGCTCACCTACAGGGGGAGGGCCTGAAGCTTTCTTT
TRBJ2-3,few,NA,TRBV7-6,CASSRPFDTQYF,TGTGCCAGCAGCAGACCGTTTGATACGCAGTATTTT
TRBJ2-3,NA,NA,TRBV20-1,CSTRGSGKQYF,TGCAGTACTAGGGGCAGCGGCAAGCAGTATTTT
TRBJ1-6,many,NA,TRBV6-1,CASSEVRRSPLHF,TGTGCCAGCAGTGAAGTTCGGCGGTCACCCCTCCACTTT
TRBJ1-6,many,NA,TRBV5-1,CASSLNGYNSPLHF,TGCGCCAGCAGCTTGAACGGTTATAATTCACCCCTCCACTTT
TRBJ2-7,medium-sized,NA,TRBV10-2,CASSDEGHYEQYF,TGCGCCAGCAGTGATGAGGGCCACTACGAGCAGTACTTC
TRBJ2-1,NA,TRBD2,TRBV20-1,CSAIGTSGRANEQFF,TGCAGTGCTATTGGGACTAGCGGGAGGGCCAATGAGCAGTTCTTC
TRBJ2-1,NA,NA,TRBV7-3,CASSTSTGELFF,TGTGCCAGCAGCACGAGCACCGGGGAGCTGTTCTTC
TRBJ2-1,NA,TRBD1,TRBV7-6,CASSLNRGLNTEQFF,TGTGCCAGCAGCCTAAACAGGGGCCTAAACACTGAGCAGTTCTTC
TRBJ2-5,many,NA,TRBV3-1,CASKPWDQQETQYF,TGTGCCAGCAAACCATGGGACCAACAAGAGACCCAGTACTTC
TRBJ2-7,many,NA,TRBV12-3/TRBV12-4,CASTLARGLSSYEQYF,TGTGCCAGCACTTTAGCTCGAGGACTGAGCTCCTACGAGCAGTACTTC
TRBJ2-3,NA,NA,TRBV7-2,CASSLVSIGEQYF,TGTGCCAGCAGCTTAGTAAGCATCGGTGAGCAGTATTTT
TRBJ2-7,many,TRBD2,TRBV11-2,CASSLLSGRTLYEQYF,TGTGCCAGCAGCTTATTAAGCGGGAGGACTCTCTACGAGCAGTACTTC
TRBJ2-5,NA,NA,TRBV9,CASSAAGWGETQYF,TGTGCGAGCAGCGCGGCAGGGTGGGGTGAGACCCAGTACTTC
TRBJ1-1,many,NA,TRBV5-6,CASTREADTEAFF,TGTGCCAGCACCCGGGAGGCGGACACTGAAGCTTTCTTT
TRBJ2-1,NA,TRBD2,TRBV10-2,CASQDRTSGIIGNEQFF,TGCGCCAGCCAAGATCGGACTAGCGGGATAATAGGCAATGAGCAGTTCTTC
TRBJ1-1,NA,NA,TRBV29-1,CSVGGRAATEAFF,TGCAGCGTGGGGGGCAGGGCAGCCACTGAAGCTTTCTTT
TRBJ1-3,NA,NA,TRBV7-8,CASLQGKNTIYF,TGTGCCAGCTTACAGGGAAAGAACACCATATATTTT
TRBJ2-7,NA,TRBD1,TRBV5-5,CASSSGQASYEQYF,TGTGCCAGCAGCTCCGGACAGGCGTCCTACGAGCAGTACTTC
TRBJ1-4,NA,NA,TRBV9,CASSGQTNEKLFF,TGTGCCAGCAGCGGTCAGACTAATGAAAAACTGTTTTTT
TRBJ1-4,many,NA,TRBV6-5,CASSRDNEKLFF,TGTGCCAGCAGTCGAGATAATGAAAAACTGTTTTTT
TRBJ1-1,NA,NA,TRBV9,CASSVGSDTGAFF,TGTGCCAGCAGCGTGGGATCCGACACTGGAGCTTTCTTT
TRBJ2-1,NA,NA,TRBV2,CASSTTPSLGTEQFF,TGTGCCAGCAGTACTACTCCGTCCCTCGGAACTGAGCAGTTCTTC
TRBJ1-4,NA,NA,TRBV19,CDSSSWTQSEKLFF,TGTGACAGTAGTTCATGGACCCAATCTGAAAAACTGTTTTTT
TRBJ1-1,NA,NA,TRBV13,CASSLQGLEGENTEAFF,TGTGCCAGCAGCCTTCAGGGTTTAGAGGGGGAAAACACTGAAGCTTTCTTT
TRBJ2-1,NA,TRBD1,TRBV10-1,CASSESYRGTEAYNEQFF,TGCGCCAGCAGTGAGTCCTACAGGGGGACAGAAGCTTACAATGAGCAGTTCTTC
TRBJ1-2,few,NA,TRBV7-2,CASSLDAQGRSGNTF,TGTGCCAGCAGCTTAGATGCACAGGGCCGCTCTGGAAACACCTTC
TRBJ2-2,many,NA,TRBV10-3,CAISESSRELFF,TGTGCCATCAGTGAGTCTTCCCGGGAGCTGTTTTTT
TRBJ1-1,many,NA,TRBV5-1,CASSFDSIVGEAFF,TGCGCCAGCAGCTTCGACTCTATCGTTGGTGAAGCTTTCTTT
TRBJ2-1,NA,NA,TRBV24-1,CATSDPLSEQFF,TGTGCCACCAGTGACCCGCTCAGTGAGCAGTTCTTC
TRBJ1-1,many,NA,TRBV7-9,CASSLVARNTEAFF,TGTGCCAGCAGCTTAGTAGCAAGGAACACTGAAGCTTTCTTT
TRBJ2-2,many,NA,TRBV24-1,CATSGGSTGELFF,TGTGCCACCAGTGGAGGGTCTACCGGGGAGCTGTTTTTT
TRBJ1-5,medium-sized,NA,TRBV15,CATSRDLNQPQHF,TGTGCCACCAGCAGAGATCTTAATCAGCCCCAGCATTTT
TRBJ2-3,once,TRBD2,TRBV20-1,CSASNPGTTGGTQYF,TGCAGTGCATCAAACCCCGGGACTACCGGCGGTACGCAGTATTTT
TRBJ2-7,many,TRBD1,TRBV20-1,CSGTTGTATYEQYF,TGCAGTGGTACAACGGGGACAGCAACCTACGAGCAGTACTTC
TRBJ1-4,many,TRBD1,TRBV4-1,CASSRMIPGQDEKLFF,TGCGCCAGCAGCCGAATGATTCCGGGACAGGACGAAAAACTGTTTTTT
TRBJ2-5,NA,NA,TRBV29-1,CRVGEDRWETQYF,TGCAGAGTTGGGGAGGACAGGTGGGAGACCCAGTACTTC
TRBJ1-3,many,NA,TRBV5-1,CASSLDSQLGNTIYF,TGCGCCAGCAGCTTGGACAGTCAGCTTGGAAACACCATATATTTT
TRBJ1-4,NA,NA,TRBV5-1,CASRFENEKLFF,TGCGCCAGCAGGTTTGAAAATGAAAAACTGTTTTTT
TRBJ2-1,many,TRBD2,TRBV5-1,CASSILTGGRDNEQFF,TGCGCCAGCAGCATCCTAACGGGAGGGCGGGACAATGAGCAGTTCTTC
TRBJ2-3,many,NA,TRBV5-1,CASSLAVLDTQYF,TGCGCCAGCAGCTTGGCCGTTCTGGATACGCAGTATTTT
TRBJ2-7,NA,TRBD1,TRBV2,CATRTGATYEQYF,TGTGCTACCCGGACAGGGGCCACCTACGAGCAGTACTTC
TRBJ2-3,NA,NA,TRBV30,CACFLMTRGDTQYF,TGTGCCTGCTTTCTCATGACACGGGGGGATACGCAGTATTTT
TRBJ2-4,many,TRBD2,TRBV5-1,CASSPGGSGENIQYF,TGCGCCAGCAGCCCGGGGGGGTCAGGCGAAAACATTCAGTACTTC
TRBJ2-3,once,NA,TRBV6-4,CASSDPGTDTQYF,TGTGCCAGCAGTGACCCCGGGACAGATACGCAGTATTTT
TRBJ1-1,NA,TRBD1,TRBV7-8,CASSLSDRVFSEAFF,TGTGCCAGCAGCTTATCAGACAGGGTTTTCTCTGAAGCTTTCTTT
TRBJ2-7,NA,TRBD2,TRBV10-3,CAVTTSGQEQYF,TGTGCCGTTACCACTAGCGGGCAGGAGCAGTACTTC
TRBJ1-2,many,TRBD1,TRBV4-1,CASSSGQALPYGYTF,TGCGCCAGCAGCTCTGGACAGGCGTTACCTTATGGCTACACCTTC
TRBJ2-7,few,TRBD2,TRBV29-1,CSVERSTSGAYEQYF,TGCAGCGTTGAAAGATCGACTAGCGGGGCCTACGAGCAGTACTTC
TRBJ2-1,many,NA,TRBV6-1,CASSFGEDYNEQFF,TGTGCCAGCAGCTTTGGAGAGGACTACAATGAGCAGTTCTTC
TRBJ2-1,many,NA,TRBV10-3,CATTGLQGRNEQFF,TGTGCCACCACCGGGCTCCAGGGGAGGAATGAGCAGTTCTTC
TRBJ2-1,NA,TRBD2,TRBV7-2,CASSLTGTSRNEQFF,TGTGCCAGCAGCTTGACCGGGACTAGCCGCAATGAGCAGTTCTTC
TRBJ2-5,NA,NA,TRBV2,CASSAPVGETQYF,TGTGCCAGCAGTGCTCCCGTAGGGGAGACCCAGTACTTC
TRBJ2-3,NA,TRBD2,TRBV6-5,CASSGTAGADTQYF,TGTGCCAGCAGTGGTACAGCGGGAGCAGATACGCAGTATTTC
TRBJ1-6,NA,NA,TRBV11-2,CASSLGLAGSYNSPLHF,TGTGCCAGCAGCTTAGGCTTAGCTGGCTCCTATAATTCACCCCTCCACTTT